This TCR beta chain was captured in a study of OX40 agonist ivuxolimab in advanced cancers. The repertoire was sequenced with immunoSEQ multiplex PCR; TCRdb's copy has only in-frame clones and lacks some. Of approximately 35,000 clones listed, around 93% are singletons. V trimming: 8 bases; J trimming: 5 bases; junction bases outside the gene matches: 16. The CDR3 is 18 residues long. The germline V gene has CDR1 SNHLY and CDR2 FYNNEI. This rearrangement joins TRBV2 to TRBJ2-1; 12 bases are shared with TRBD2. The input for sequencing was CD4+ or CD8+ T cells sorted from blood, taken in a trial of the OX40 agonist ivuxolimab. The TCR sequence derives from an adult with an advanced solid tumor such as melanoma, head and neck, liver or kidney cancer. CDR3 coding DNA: TGTGCCAGCGGCGGGGGAATCCCTAGCGGGAGGGGCGACAATGAGCAGTTCTTC. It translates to CASGGGIPSGRGDNEQFF.